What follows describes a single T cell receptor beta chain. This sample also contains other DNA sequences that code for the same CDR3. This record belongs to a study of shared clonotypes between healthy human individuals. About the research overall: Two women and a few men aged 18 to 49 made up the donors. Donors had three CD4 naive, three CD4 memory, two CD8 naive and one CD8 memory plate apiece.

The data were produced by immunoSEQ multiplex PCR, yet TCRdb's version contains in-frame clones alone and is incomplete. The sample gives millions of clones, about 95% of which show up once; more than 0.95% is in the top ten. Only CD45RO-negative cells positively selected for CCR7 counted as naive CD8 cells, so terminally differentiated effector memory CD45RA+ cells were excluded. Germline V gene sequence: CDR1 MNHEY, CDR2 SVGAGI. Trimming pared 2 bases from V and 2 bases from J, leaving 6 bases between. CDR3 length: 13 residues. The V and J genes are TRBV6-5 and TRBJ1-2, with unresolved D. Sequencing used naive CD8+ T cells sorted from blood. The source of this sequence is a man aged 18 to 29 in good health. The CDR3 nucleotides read TGTGCCAGCAGTTACGACGGGAACTATGGCTACACCTTC. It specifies CASSYDGNYGYTF.